This record looks at one T cell receptor (beta chain) sequence and its context. The antigen is unknown. V shed 5 bases, J shed 1 base, and the junction held 6 bases outside the gene matches. The CDR3 length is 15 residues. These data are taken from a study of blood T cells in healthy people across ages. Notes on the study in general: Aged donors had fewer naive CD4+ cells and lower diversity than long-lived donors. Observed TCR beta diversity per million T cells went down as age went up. This fall followed a roughly linear course with age. Strong correlation existed between TCR beta diversity and naive T cell percentage.

With a J-beta primer mix and a sample-barcoded 5' primer, a second PCR ran about 7 to 12 cycles. MiXCR, run by TCRdb on the 5' RACE reads, gives a single entry per CDR3 protein. The sample has 1.5 million to 2 million distinct CDR3 sequences, approximately 40% seen once. The J gene is TRBJ2-3, the V gene TRBV12-3 or TRBV12-4; 7 bases are shared with TRBD1. This clonotype was obtained from a human donor in good health. Sequencing used blood. CDR3 loop: CASSRTGWGTDTQYF. The DNA for the CDR3 is TGTGCCAGCAGTAGGACAGGCTGGGGCACAGATACGCAGTATTTT.